This TCR beta chain was retrieved from a study of T cell changes during pregnancy in multiple sclerosis. The CDR3 totals 15 residues. Germline V gene sequence: CDR1 MNHNY, CDR2 SVGAGI (reference sequence). The V end was cut by 5 bases, the J end by 4 bases, with 17 bases between. Data came from immunoSEQ multiplex PCR; TCRdb stores just in-frame clones and leaves some out. The sample contains over 90,000 clones, about nine tenths of which appear only once. The source is a female donor in good health, enrolled as a control in a pregnancy study. Sequenced material: peripheral blood, taken in the second trimester of pregnancy. J is TRBJ1-2 and V is TRBV6-6; D uncertain. DNA of the CDR3: TGTGCCAGCAGTCCCCCCCAGACTGGCGGCTATGGCTACACCTTC. Its protein is CASSPPQTGGYGYTF.